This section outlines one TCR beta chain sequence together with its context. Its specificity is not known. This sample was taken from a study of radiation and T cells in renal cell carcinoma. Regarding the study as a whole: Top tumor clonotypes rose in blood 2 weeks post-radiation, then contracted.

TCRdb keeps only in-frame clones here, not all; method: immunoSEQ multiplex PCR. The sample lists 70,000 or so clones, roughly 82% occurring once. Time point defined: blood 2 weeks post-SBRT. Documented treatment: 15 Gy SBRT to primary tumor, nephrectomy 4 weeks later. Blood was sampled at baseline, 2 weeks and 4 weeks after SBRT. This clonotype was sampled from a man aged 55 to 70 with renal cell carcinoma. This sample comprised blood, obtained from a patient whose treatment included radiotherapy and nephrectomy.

Here the CDR3 DNA reads TGTGCCAGCAGTTCCTTGGGCACACAGGGAAGTGGCTACACCTTC. Protein: CASSSLGTQGSGYTF. This chain uses TRBV27 with TRBJ1-2; the D gene is possibly TRBD1 (6 bases). The CDR3 length is 15 residues. Trimming took 4 bases from V and 7 from J, leaving 19 bases between them. Germline CDR1 and CDR2: MNHEY and SMNVEV (reference sequence).